The rows below give T cell receptor beta chains drawn from one sample of a study of identical twins. TCRdb called the 5' RACE reads again in MiXCR, with one record for every CDR3 protein. The sample carries a few hundred thousand distinct CDR3 sequences, more than 9% recorded once. This sample was also put to use in a study of yellow fever vaccine responses in identical twins.

Sequenced sample: PBMCs. The source of these receptors is a woman aged 18-29 years in good health. Both conserved end residues are part of each CDR3. The order of the fields is J gene, D gene, clone size, V gene, CDR3 protein, CDR3 DNA. The D gene is left open where the match is weak. For some rows the clone size is stated as once, few or many, or as a class when expanded; others skip it.

>TRBJ2-3|-|few|TRBV7-2
CASSSIQRPNGDTQYF
TGTGCCAGCAGCTCCATCCAACGTCCGAATGGGGATACGCAGTATTTT
>TRBJ2-7|-|many|TRBV10-3
CAISGQTYEQYF
TGTGCCATCAGCGGACAGACCTACGAGCAGTACTTC
>TRBJ1-1|-|many|TRBV29-1
CSVVPGDTEAFF
TGCAGCGTTGTTCCAGGGGACACTGAAGCTTTCTTT
>TRBJ1-4|-|few|TRBV6-1
CASSPEQGRRIEKLFF
TGTGCCAGCAGTCCGGAGCAGGGGAGACGTATTGAAAAACTGTTTTTT
>TRBJ2-7|-|few|TRBV28
CASRRRDRESGEQYF
TGTGCCAGCAGACGCCGGGACCGGGAGTCGGGAGAGCAGTACTTC
>TRBJ2-7|TRBD1|many|TRBV29-1
CSVEITGTGRDYEQYF
TGCAGCGTTGAAATTACCGGGACAGGGAGGGACTACGAGCAGTACTTC
>TRBJ2-7|TRBD1|many|TRBV20-1
CSARDQKTGTYEQYF
TGCAGTGCTAGAGACCAAAAGACAGGGACCTACGAGCAGTACTTC
>TRBJ2-1|TRBD2|-|TRBV27
CASTVGGPLNEQFF
TGTGCCAGCACGGTGGGAGGGCCCCTCAATGAGCAGTTCTTC
>TRBJ2-7|-|few|TRBV30
CAWSVITGPYEQYF
TGTGCCTGGAGTGTCATCACGGGACCATACGAGCAGTACTTC
>TRBJ2-7|TRBD1|many|TRBV5-1
CASSSGQKPTYEQYF
TGCGCCAGCAGCTCGGGACAGAAACCAACCTACGAGCAGTACTTC
>TRBJ2-5|-|few|TRBV5-1
CASSFEIGIETQYF
TGCGCCAGCAGCTTCGAAATTGGGATAGAGACCCAGTACTTC
>TRBJ2-5|-|-|TRBV6-2/TRBV6-3
CASSPTPQETQYF
TGTGCCAGCAGCCCCACCCCCCAAGAGACCCAGTACTTC
>TRBJ2-7|-|many|TRBV20-1
CSAAGGEPYEQYF
TGCAGTGCCGCCGGCGGTGAGCCCTACGAGCAGTACTTC
>TRBJ2-5|TRBD1|-|TRBV28
CASNRGGAGTQYF
TGTGCCAGTAACAGGGGCGGTGCTGGGACCCAGTACTTC
>TRBJ2-5|-|few|TRBV6-2/TRBV6-3
CASRPMFQETQYF
TGTGCCAGCAGGCCTATGTTTCAGGAGACCCAGTACTTC
>TRBJ2-7|-|-|TRBV4-3
CASSQAGRSYEQYF
TGCGCCAGCAGCCAAGCGGGGAGGTCCTACGAGCAGTACTTC
>TRBJ2-3|TRBD2|-|TRBV20-1
CSASGREGLDTQYF
TGCAGTGCGTCGGGGCGGGAGGGCCTGGATACGCAGTATTTT
>TRBJ2-2|TRBD1|many|TRBV6-4
CASSDGTGDTGELFF
TGTGCCAGCAGTGACGGGACAGGGGACACCGGGGAGCTGTTTTTT
>TRBJ2-7|TRBD1|-|TRBV5-6
CASSAPGQGIYEQYF
TGTGCCAGCAGCGCGCCGGGACAGGGGATCTACGAGCAGTACTTC
>TRBJ2-1|-|many|TRBV9
CASSGYNEQFF
TGTGCCAGCAGTGGATACAATGAGCAGTTCTTC
>TRBJ2-5|TRBD1|few|TRBV6-5
CASSYSPGQGSETQYF
TGTGCCAGCAGTTACTCACCGGGACAGGGATCAGAGACCCAGTACTTC
>TRBJ1-4|-|few|TRBV27
CASSPQAPDEKLFF
TGTGCCAGCAGTCCGCAGGCCCCGGATGAAAAACTGTTTTTT
>TRBJ2-2|-|-|TRBV11-2
CASSSTSIGAKGELFF
TGTGCCAGCAGCTCCACCTCGATAGGAGCGAAGGGGGAGCTGTTTTTT
>TRBJ2-7|-|-|TRBV29-1
CSVVYRSVSYEQYF
TGCAGCGTTGTATACAGGTCGGTTTCCTACGAGCAGTACTTC
>TRBJ2-7|-|-|TRBV18
CASSPSGEGEQYF
TGTGCCAGCTCACCATCAGGGGAGGGCGAGCAGTACTTC
>TRBJ1-2|TRBD1|many|TRBV6-1
CASSPGQGAGYTF
TGTGCCAGCAGCCCTGGACAGGGGGCGGGCTACACCTTC
>TRBJ2-7|-|few|TRBV5-1
CASRQEGYEQYF
TGCGCCAGCAGACAAGAGGGCTACGAGCAGTACTTC
>TRBJ2-1|-|many|TRBV29-1
CSVERRGLSYNEQFF
TGCAGCGTTGAACGTAGAGGACTATCCTACAATGAGCAGTTCTTC
>TRBJ2-1|TRBD1|-|TRBV20-1
CSAQTGEIYNEQFF
TGCAGTGCTCAGACAGGGGAAATTTACAATGAGCAGTTCTTC
>TRBJ2-6|TRBD1|-|TRBV12-3/TRBV12-4
CASSLGGQGAGANVLTF
TGTGCCAGCAGTTTAGGGGGACAGGGGGCTGGGGCCAACGTCCTGACTTTC
>TRBJ2-1|TRBD2|-|TRBV7-2
CASSLRRLARSYNEQFF
TGTGCCAGCAGCCTTCGACGACTAGCTCGGTCCTACAATGAGCAGTTCTTC
>TRBJ2-7|-|many|TRBV7-2
CASSSDKLRKEQYF
TGTGCCAGCAGCTCCGACAAGCTAAGAAAGGAGCAGTACTTC
>TRBJ2-5|-|-|TRBV13
CASSLASGQIETQYF
TGTGCCAGCAGCTTAGCGTCGGGGCAGATAGAGACCCAGTACTTC
>TRBJ2-3|TRBD2|-|TRBV7-9
CASSRDGLAVTDTQYF
TGTGCCAGCAGCCGTGACGGACTAGCGGTGACAGATACGCAGTATTTT
>TRBJ2-7|-|many|TRBV5-1
CASSLRATYEQYF
TGCGCCAGCAGCTTGAGGGCGACCTACGAGCAGTACTTC
>TRBJ2-7|-|few|TRBV5-1
CASSLLQEMGEQYF
TGCGCCAGCAGCTTGCTGCAGGAGATGGGCGAGCAGTACTTC
>TRBJ2-1|-|many|TRBV20-1
CSARVSRDLTYNEQFF
TGCAGTGCTAGAGTGTCACGGGACCTGACCTACAATGAGCAGTTCTTC
>TRBJ2-2|TRBD2|few|TRBV20-1
CSARPSGRAVTGELFF
TGCAGTGCTAGGCCTAGCGGGAGGGCTGTTACCGGGGAGCTGTTTTTT
>TRBJ1-1|-|few|TRBV6-2/TRBV6-3
CASSYVGWTEAFF
TGTGCCAGCAGCTACGTGGGGTGGACTGAAGCTTTCTTT
>TRBJ2-3|-|-|TRBV24-1
CATRGTSATDTQYF
TGTGCCACCAGGGGGACTTCCGCCACAGATACGCAGTATTTT
>TRBJ1-1|TRBD1|few|TRBV27
CASSSGGANTEAFF
TGTGCCAGCAGTTCAGGGGGGGCGAACACTGAAGCTTTCTTT
>TRBJ2-3|TRBD2|-|TRBV29-1
CSAGGQGGLAGAADTQYF
TGCAGCGCGGGGGGACAGGGAGGACTAGCGGGAGCAGCAGATACGCAGTATTTT
>TRBJ2-7|-|-|TRBV10-2
CASSDVGKAYEQYF
TGCGCCAGCAGTGACGTGGGGAAAGCCTACGAGCAGTACTTC
>TRBJ2-2|-|-|TRBV6-1
CASRSTGSGGELFF
TGTGCCAGCAGGTCCACAGGGTCGGGCGGGGAGCTGTTTTTT
>TRBJ2-2|-|many|TRBV12-3/TRBV12-4
CASSLVLTANTGELFF
TGTGCCAGCAGTTTGGTCCTAACCGCGAACACCGGGGAGCTGTTTTTT
>TRBJ1-6|TRBD1|-|TRBV24-1
CATRTQGQSSYNSPLHF
TGTGCCACCAGGACCCAGGGACAGAGCTCCTATAATTCACCCCTCCACTTT
>TRBJ2-5|-|-|TRBV4-3
CASSQDRDSPQETQYF
TGCGCCAGCAGCCAAGATCGGGATAGTCCCCAAGAGACCCAGTACTTC
>TRBJ1-6|-|many|TRBV5-1
CASRGGLNSPLHF
TGCGCCAGCAGAGGAGGACTCAATTCACCCCTCCACTTT
>TRBJ2-7|TRBD1|few|TRBV24-1
CATSGPGQRTYEQYF
TGTGCCACCAGTGGCCCGGGACAGAGAACCTACGAGCAGTACTTC
>TRBJ2-7|-|-|TRBV20-1
CSASVSSFEQYF
TGCAGTGCTAGCGTCAGTAGCTTCGAGCAGTACTTC
>TRBJ1-5|-|few|TRBV10-3
CAISDPHPQPQHF
TGTGCCATCAGTGATCCCCATCCTCAGCCCCAGCATTTT
>TRBJ2-7|-|many|TRBV7-9
CASSLEGGTGAYEQYF
TGTGCCAGCAGCTTAGAGGGGGGCACCGGAGCCTACGAGCAGTACTTC
>TRBJ2-5|-|many|TRBV15
CATSRVGLGEETQYF
TGTGCCACCAGCAGAGTCGGTTTGGGAGAAGAGACCCAGTACTTC
>TRBJ1-4|-|-|TRBV7-7
CASSSGPTNEKLFF
TGTGCTAGCAGCTCAGGGCCAACTAATGAAAAACTGTTTTTT